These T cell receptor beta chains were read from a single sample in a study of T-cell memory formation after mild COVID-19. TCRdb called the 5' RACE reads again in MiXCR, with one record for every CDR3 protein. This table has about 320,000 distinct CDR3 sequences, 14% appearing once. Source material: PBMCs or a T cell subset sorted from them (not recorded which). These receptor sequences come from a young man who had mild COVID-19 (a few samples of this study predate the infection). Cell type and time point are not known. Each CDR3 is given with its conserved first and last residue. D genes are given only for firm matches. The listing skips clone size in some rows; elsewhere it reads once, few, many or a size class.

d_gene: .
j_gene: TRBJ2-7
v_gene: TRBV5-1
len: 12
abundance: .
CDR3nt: TGCGCCAGCAGCTTGAGCAGGAGCGAGCAGTACTTC
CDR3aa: CASSLSRSEQYF

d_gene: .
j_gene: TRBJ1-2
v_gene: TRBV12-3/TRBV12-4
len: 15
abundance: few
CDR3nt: TGTGCCAGCAGCGATACAAACCACCCTAACTATGGCTACACCTTC
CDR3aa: CASSDTNHPNYGYTF

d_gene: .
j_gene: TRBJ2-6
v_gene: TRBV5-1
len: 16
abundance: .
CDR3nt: TGCGCCAGCAGCTTGGGACCGAACTCTGGGGCCAACGTCCTGACTTTC
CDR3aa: CASSLGPNSGANVLTF

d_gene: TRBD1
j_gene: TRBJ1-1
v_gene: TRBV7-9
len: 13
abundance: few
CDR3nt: TGTGCCAGCAGCCCAGCCCAGGGGGCTGAAGCTTTCTTT
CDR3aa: CASSPAQGAEAFF

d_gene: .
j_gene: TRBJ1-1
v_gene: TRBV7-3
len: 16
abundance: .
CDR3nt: TGTGCCAGCAGCCCACGGGGGGTGACCGGGAACACTGAAGCTTTCTTT
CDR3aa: CASSPRGVTGNTEAFF

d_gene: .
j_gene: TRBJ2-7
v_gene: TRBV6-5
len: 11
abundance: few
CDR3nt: TGTGCCAGTACCCTTGGGGGCGAGCAGTACTTC
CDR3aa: CASTLGGEQYF

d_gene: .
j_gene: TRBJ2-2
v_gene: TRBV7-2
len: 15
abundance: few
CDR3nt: TGTGCCAGCAGCACGGTGACACGGAACACCGGGGAGCTGTTTTTT
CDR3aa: CASSTVTRNTGELFF

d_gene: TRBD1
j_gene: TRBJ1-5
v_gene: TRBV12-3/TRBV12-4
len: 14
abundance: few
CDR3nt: TGTGCCAGCGCGAGACAGGGTGGGAATCAGCCCCAGCATTTT
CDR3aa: CASARQGGNQPQHF

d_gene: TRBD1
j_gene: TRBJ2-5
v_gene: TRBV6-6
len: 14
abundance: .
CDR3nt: TGTGCCAGCGCCGAAGGGGGCTTCCAAGAGACCCAGTACTTC
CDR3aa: CASAEGGFQETQYF

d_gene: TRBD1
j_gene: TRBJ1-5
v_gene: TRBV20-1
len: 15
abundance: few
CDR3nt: TGCAGTGCTAGAGTCGCAGGGGGCGGCAATCAGCCCCAGCATTTT
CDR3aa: CSARVAGGGNQPQHF